This TCR beta chain emerged from a study of blood T cells in healthy people across ages. Whole-study findings and limits: Per million T cells, TCR beta diversity dropped about linearly as age rose. Relative to aged donors, long-lived donors carried more naive CD4+ cells and displayed higher diversity.

CDR1 is SNHLY and CDR2 is FYNNEI in the germline V gene. The CDR3 has 14 amino acids. Deletions cut 3 bases from V and 4 bases from J, with 10 bases between. The authors drew about 9.5 milliliters of peripheral blood from each donor. Primers used in a second PCR of roughly 6 to 11 cycles were a sample-barcoded 5' primer and a J-beta primer mix. Researchers report that a template-switch adaptor with 12 random nucleotides tagged each cDNA molecule. TCRdb re-called the 5' RACE reads through MiXCR, storing one row per CDR3 protein. The data show about 730,000 distinct CDR3 sequences, 43% seen once. About this clonotype itself: What it recognizes is unknown.

The TCR sequence derives from a woman aged 55-75 years in good health. The specimen sequenced was blood. The V and J genes are TRBV2 and TRBJ2-1; D unclear. The CDR3 bases are TGTGCCAGCAGTGATGTCTTCCGGTACAATGAGCAGTTCTTC. Amino acids: CASSDVFRYNEQFF. Using reference TRBV2 and TRBJ2-1 for the parts outside the CDR3, the full variable domain is EPEVTQTPSHQVTQMGQEVILRCVPISNHLYFYWYRQILGQKVEFLVSFYNNEISEKSEIFDDQFSVERPDGSNFTLKIRSTKLEDSAMYFCASSDVFRYNEQFFGPGTRLTVL.